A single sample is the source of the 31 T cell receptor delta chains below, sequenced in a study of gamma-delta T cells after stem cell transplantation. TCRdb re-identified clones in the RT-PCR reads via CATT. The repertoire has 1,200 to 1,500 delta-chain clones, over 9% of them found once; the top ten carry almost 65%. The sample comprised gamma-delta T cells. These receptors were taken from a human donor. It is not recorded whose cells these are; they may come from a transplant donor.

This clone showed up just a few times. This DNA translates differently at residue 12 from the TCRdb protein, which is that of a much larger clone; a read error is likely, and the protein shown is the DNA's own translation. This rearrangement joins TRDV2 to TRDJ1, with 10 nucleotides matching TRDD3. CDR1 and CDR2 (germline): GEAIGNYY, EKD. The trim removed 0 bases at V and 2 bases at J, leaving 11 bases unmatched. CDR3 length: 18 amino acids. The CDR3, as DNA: TGTGCCTGTGACACCCTAAAATTACTGGGGGATGCGACCGATAAACTCATCTTT. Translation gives CACDTLKLLGDATDKLIF.

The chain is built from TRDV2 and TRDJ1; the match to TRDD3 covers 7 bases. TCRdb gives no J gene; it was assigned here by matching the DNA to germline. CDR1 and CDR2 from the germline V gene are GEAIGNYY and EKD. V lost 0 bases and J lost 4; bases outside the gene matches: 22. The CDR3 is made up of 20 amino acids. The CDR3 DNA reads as TGTGCCTGTGACACCGGTACTTCCAACTGGGGATCGGAAAATGGCGATAAACTCATCTTT. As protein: CACDTGTSNWGSENGDKLIF.

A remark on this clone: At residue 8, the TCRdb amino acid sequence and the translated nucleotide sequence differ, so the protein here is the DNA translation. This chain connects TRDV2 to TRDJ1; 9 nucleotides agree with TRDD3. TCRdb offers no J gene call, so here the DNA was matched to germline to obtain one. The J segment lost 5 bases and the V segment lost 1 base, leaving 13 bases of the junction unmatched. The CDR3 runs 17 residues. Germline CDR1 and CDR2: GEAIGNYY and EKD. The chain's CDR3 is CACDTWGVLGDKDKLIF. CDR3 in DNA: TGTGCCTGTGACACTTGGGGCGTACTGGGGGACAAGGATAAACTCATCTTT.

The chain's CDR3 is CACDTLAGPSTRTDKLIF. The CDR3 nucleotides read TGTGCCTGTGACACCTTGGCTGGGCCCTCCACACGAACCGATAAACTCATCTTT. The J gene is TRDJ1, the V gene TRDV2; D possibly corresponds to TRDD3 (5 bases). Germline V gene lookup returns CDR1 GEAIGNYY and CDR2 EKD. The CDR3 is 18 residues long. The V end was cut by 0 bases, the J end by 2 bases, with 21 bases between.

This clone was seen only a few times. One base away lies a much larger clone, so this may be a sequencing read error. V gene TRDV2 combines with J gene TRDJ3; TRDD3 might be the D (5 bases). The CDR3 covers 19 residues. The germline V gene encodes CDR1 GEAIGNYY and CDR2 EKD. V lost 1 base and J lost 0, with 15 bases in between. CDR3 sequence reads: CACDTARGRSSWDTRQMFF. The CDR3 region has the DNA TGTGCCTGTGACACGGCCCGGGGACGTAGCTCCTGGGACACCCGACAGATGTTTTTC.

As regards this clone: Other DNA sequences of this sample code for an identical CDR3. This CDR3 is CACKPIHGDKLIF. For the CDR3, the DNA is TGTGCCTGTAAACCAATACATGGCGATAAACTCATCTTT. The genes are TRDV2 and TRDJ1; D gene uncertain. The CDR3 has 13 residues. Trimming took off 6 bases at V and 4 bases at J, with 14 bases between the two ends. CDR1 and CDR2 (germline): GEAIGNYY, EKD.

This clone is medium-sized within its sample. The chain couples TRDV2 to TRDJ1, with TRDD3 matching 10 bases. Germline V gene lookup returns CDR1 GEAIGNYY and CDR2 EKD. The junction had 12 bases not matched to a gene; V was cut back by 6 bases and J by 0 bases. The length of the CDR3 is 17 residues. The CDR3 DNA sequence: TGTGCCTGTAGCCCCGTACTGGGGGATCCGTACACCGATAAACTCATCTTT. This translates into CACSPVLGDPYTDKLIF.

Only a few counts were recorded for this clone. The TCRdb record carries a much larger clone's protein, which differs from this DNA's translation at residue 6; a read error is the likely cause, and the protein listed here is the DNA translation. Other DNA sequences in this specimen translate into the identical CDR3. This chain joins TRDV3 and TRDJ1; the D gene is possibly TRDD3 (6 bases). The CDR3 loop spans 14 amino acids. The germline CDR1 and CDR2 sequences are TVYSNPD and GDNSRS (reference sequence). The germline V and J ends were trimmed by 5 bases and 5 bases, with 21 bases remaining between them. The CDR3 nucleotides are TGTGCCCTTTCCTCCCACGACCTGGGGGATAAACTCATCTTT. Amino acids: CALSSHDLGDKLIF.

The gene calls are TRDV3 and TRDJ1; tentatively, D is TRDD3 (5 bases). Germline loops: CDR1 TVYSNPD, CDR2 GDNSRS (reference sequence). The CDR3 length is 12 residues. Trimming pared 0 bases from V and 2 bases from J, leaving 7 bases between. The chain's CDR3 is CAFSHWTDKLIF. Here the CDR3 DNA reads TGTGCCTTTAGCCACTGGACCGATAAACTCATCTTT.

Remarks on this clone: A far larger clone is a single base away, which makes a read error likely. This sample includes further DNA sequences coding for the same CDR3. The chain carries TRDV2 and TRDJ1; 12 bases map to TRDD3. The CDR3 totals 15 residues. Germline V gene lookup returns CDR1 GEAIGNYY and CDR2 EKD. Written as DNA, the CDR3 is TGTGCCTGTGACACCGTACTGGGGGATACCGATAAGCTCATCTTT. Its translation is CACDTVLGDTDKLIF.

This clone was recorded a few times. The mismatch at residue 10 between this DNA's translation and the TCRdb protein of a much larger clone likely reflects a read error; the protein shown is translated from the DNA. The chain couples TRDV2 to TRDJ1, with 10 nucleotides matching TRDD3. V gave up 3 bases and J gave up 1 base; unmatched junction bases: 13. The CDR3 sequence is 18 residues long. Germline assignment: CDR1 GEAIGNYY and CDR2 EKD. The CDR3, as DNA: TGTGCCTGTGACTCATTACTGGGGGATGCGCGTGTCACCGATAAACTCATCTTT. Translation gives CACDSLLGDARVTDKLIF.

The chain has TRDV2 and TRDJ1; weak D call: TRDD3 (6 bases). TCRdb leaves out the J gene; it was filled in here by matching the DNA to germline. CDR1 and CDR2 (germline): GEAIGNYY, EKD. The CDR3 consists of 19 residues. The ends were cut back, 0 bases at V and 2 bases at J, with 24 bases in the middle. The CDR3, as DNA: TGTGCCTGTGACACCGGAGTGGGCCCTACGATACGAGGAACCGATAAACTCATCTTT. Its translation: CACDTGVGPTIRGTDKLIF.

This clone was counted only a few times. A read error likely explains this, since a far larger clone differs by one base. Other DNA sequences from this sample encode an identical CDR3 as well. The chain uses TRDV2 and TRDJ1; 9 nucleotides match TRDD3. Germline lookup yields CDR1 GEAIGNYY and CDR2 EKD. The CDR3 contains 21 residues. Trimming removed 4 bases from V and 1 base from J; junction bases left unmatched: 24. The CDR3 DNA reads TGTGCCTGTGATACCGTTGAGTCCAACCGGCGTACTGGGGGACTCACCGATAAACTCATCTTT. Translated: CACDTVESNRRTGGLTDKLIF.

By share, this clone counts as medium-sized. Here the CDR3 reads CACDTAGGISWDTRQMFF. CDR3 nucleotide sequence: TGTGCCTGTGACACCGCGGGGGGGATCTCCTGGGACACCCGACAGATGTTTTTC. V is TRDV2 and J is TRDJ3; 7 bases are a match to TRDD3. The V and J ends lost 0 bases and 0 bases, in that order; junction bases with no gene match: 4. CDR3 length equals 18 residues. CDR1 and CDR2 from the germline V gene are GEAIGNYY and EKD.

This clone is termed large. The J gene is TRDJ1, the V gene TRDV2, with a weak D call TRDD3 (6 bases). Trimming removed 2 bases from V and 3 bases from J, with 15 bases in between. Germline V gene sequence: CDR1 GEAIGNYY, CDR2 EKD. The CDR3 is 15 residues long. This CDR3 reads CACDIVRGTPDKLIF. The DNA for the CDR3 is TGTGCCTGTGACATAGTCCGGGGGACACCCGATAAACTCATCTTT.

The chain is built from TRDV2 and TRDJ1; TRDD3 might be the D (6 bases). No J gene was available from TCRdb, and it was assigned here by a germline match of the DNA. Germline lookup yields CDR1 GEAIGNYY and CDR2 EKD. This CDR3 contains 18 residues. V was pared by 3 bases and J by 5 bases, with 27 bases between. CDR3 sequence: CACDAWFAGARGADKLIF. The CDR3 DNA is TGTGCCTGTGACGCTTGGTTCGCTGGGGCCAGAGGGGCGGATAAACTCATCTTT.

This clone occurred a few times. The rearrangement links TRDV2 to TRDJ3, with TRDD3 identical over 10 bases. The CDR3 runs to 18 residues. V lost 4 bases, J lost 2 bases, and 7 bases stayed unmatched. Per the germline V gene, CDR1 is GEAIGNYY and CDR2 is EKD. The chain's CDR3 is CACDRAGGYAWDTRQMFF. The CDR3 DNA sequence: TGTGCCTGTGATCGGGCTGGGGGATATGCCTGGGACACCCGACAGATGTTTTTC.

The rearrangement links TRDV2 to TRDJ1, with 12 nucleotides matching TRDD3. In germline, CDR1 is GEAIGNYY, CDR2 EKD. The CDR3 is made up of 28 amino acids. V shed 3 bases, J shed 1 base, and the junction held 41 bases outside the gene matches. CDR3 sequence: CACDPLSPRGASGRLLGDTRWPTDKLIF. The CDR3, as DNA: TGTGCCTGTGACCCCCTATCTCCCCGAGGGGCCTCGGGGAGACTACTGGGGGATACCCGATGGCCCACCGATAAACTCATCTTT.

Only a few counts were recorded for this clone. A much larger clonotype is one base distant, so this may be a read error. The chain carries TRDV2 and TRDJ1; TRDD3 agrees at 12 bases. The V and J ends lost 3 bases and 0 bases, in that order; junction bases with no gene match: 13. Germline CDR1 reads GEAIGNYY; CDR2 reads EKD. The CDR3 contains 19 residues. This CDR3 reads CACDGLLGDTAVNTDKLIF. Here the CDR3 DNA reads TGTGCCTGTGACGGACTACTGGGGGATACCGCAGTGAACACCGATAAACTCATCTTT.

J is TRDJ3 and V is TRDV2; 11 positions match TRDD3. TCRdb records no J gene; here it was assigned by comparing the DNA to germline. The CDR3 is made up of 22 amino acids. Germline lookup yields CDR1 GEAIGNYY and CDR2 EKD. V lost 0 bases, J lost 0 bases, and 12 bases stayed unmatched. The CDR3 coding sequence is TGTGCCTGTGACACCCCTACCGTGGGGGATACGGTGGACTCCTGGGACACCCGACAGATGTTTTTC. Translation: CACDTPTVGDTVDSWDTRQMFF.

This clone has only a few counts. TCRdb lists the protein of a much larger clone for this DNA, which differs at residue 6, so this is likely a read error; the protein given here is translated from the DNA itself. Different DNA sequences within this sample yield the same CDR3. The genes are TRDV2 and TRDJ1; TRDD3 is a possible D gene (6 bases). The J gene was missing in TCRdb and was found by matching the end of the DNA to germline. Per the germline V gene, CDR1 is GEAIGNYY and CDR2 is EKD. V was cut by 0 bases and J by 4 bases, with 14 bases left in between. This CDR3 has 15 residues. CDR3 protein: CACDTRGTWSDKLIF. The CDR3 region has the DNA TGTGCCTGTGACACCCGGGGGACGTGGAGCGATAAACTCATCTTT.

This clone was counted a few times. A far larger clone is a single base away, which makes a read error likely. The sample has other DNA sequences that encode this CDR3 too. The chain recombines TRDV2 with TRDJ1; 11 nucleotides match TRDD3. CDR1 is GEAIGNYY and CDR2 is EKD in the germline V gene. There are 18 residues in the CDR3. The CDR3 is CACDIVGDTRSYTDKLIF. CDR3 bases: TGTGCCTGTGACATAGTGGGGGATACGCGATCTTACACCGATAAGCTCATCTTT.

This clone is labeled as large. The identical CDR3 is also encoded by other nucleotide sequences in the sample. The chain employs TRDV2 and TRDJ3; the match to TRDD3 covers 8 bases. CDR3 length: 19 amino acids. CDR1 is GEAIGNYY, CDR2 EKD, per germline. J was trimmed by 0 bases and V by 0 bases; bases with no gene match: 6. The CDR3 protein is CACDTLGDKSSWDTRQMFF. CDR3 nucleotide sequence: TGTGCCTGTGACACCCTGGGGGACAAGAGCTCCTGGGACACCCGACAGATGTTTTTC.

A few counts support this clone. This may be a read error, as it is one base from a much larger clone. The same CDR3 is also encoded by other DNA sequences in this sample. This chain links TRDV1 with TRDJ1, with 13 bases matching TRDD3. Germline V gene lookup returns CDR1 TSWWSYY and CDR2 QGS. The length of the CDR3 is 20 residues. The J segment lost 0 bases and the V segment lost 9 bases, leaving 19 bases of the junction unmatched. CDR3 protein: CALWGFLPVLGDTDTDKLIF. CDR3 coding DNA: TGTGCTCTGTGGGGCTTCCTACCCGTACTGGGGGATACGGACACCGATAAACTCATCTTT.

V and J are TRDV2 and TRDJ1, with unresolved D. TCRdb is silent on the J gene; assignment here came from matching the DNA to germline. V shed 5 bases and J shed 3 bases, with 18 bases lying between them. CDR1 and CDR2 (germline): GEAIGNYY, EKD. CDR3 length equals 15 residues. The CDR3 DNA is TGTGCCTGTGTAGAGGTATCGGGTCTGGCCGATAAACTCATCTTT. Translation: CACVEVSGLADKLIF.

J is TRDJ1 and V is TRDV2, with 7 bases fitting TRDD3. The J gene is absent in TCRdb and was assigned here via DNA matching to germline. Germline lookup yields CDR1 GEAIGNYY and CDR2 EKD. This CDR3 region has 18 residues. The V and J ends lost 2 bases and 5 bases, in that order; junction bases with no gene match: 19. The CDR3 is CACDSTGETTRAADKLIF. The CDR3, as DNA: TGTGCCTGTGACAGTACTGGGGAAACCACGAGGGCGGCGGATAAACTCATCTTT.

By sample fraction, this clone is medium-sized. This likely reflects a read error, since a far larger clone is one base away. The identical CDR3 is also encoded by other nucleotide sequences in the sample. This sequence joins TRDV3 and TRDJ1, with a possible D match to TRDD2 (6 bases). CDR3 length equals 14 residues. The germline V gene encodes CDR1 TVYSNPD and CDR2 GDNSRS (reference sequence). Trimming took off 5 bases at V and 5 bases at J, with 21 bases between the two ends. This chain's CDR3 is CALSSYDLGDKLIF. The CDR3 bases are TGTGCCCTCTCCTCCTACGACCTAGGGGATAAACTCATCTTT.

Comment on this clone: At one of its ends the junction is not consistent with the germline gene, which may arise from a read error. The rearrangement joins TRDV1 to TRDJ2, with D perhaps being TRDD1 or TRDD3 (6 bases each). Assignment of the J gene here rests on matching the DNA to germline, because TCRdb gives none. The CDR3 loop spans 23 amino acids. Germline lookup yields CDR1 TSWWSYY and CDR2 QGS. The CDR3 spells CALGKGIIMKYGGRLDLTAKLFF. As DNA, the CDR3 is TGTGCTCTTGGGAAGGGGATCATAATGAAATACGGGGGGAGACTGGACTTGACAGCAAAACTCTTCTTT.

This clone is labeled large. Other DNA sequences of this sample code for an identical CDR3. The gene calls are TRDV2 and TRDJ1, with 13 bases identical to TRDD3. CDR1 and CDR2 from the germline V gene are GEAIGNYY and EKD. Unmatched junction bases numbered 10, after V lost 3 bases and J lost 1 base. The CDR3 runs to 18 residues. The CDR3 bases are TGTGCCTGTGACTCATTACTGGGGGATACGCGTGTCACCGATAAACTCATCTTT. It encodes CACDSLLGDTRVTDKLIF.

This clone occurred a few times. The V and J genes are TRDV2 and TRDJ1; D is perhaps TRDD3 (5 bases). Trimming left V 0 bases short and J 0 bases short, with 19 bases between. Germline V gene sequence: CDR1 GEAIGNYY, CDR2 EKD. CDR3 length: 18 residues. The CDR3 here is CACDTVGGGAPHTDKLIF. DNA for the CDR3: TGTGCCTGTGACACCGTAGGGGGGGGGGCCCCCCACACCGATAAACTCATCTTT.

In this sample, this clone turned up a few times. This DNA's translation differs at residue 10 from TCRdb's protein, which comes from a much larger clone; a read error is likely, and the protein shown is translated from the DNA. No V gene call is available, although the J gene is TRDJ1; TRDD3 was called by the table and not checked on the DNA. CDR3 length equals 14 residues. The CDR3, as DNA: TGTGCCCTCTCCTCCTACGATCTGGGGGCTAAACTCATCTTT. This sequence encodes CALSSYDLGAKLIF.